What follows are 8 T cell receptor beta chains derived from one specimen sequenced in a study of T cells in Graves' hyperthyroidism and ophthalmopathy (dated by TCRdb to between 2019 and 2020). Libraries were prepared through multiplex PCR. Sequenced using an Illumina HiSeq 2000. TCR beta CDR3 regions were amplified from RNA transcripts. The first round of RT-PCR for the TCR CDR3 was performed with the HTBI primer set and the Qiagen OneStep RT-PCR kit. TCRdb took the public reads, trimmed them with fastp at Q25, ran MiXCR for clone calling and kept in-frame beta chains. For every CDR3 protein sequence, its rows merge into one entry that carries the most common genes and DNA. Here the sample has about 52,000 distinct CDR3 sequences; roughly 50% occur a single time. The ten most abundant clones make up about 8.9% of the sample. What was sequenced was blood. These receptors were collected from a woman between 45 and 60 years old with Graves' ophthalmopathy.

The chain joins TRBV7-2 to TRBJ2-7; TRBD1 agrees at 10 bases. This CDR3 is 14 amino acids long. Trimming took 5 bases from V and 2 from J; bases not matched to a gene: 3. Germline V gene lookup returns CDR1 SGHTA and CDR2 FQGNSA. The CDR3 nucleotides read TGTGCCAGCAGCCCCGACAGGGGGCCCTACGAGCAGTACTTC. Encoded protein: CASSPDRGPYEQYF.

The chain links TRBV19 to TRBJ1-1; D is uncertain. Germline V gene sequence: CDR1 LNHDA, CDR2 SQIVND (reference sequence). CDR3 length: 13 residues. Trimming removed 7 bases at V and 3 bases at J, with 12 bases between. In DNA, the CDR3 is TGTGCCAGTAATATGAAACTTGACACTGAAGCTTTCTTT. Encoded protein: CASNMKLDTEAFF.

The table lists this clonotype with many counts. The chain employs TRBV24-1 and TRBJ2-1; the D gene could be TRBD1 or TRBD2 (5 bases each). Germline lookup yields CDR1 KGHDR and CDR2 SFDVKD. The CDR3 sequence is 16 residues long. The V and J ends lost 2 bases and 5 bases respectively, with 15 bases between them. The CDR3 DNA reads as TGTGCCACCAGTGATTATGGGGACGCAGAAAACAATGAGCAGTTCTTC. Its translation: CATSDYGDAENNEQFF.

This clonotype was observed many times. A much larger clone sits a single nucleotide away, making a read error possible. The CDR3 DNA reads TGTGCCAGCAGCTTAGCAGGTGCCTCACCCCTCCACTTT. Translated, it gives CASSLAGASPLHF. The chain recombines TRBV7-9 with TRBJ1-6; no clear D gene. CDR1 is SEHNR, CDR2 FQNEAQ, per germline (reference sequence). Trimming removed 0 bases from V and 10 bases from J, with 7 bases in between. This CDR3 region has 13 residues.

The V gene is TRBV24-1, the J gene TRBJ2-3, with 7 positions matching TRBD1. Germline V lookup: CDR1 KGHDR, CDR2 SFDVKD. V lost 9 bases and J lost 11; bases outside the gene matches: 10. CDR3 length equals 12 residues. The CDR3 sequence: CATQDRHNVQYF. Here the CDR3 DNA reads TGTGCCACCCAGGACAGGCACAATGTGCAGTATTTT.

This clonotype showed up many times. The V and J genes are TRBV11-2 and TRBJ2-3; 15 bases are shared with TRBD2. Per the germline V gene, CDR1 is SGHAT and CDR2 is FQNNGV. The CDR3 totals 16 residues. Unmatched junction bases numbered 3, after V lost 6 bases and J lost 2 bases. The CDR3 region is CASRGTSGRSTDTQYF. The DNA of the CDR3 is TGTGCCAGCAGAGGGACTAGCGGGAGGTCCACAGATACGCAGTATTTT.

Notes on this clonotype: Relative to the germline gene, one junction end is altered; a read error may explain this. CDR3 DNA sequence: TGTGCCCCGATTCTTGGGCCAGGCTACGAGCAGTACTTC. This codes for CAPILGPGYEQYF. The V gene is TRBV5-1, the J gene TRBJ2-7; D is unclear. Germline V lookup: CDR1 SGHRS, CDR2 YFSETQ. This CDR3 contains 13 residues.

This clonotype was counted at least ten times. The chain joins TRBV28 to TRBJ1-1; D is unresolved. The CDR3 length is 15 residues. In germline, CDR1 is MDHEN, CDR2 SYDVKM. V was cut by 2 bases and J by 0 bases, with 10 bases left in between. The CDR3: CASSLGSGMNTEAFF. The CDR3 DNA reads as TGTGCCAGCAGTTTAGGGTCAGGCATGAACACTGAAGCTTTCTTT.